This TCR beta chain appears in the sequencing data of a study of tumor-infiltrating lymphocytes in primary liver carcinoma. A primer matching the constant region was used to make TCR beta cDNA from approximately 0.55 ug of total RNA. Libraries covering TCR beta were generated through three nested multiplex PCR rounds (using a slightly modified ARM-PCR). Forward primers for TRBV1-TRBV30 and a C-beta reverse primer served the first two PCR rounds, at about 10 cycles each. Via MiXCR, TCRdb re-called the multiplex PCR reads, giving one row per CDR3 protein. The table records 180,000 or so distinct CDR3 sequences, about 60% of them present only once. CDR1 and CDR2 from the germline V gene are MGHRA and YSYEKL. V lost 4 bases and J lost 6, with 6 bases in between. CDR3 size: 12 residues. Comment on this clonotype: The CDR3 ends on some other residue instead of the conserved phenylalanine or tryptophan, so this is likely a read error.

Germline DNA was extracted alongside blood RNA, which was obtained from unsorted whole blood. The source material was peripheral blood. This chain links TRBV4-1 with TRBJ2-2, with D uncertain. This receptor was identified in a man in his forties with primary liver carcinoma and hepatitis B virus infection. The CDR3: CASSRRSGELFS. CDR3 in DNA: TGCGCCAGCAGCCGGAGATCCGGGGAGCTGTTTTCT.